This paragraph covers one T cell receptor (beta chain) sequence. The CDR3 is 16 residues long. CDR1 SGHNT and CDR2 YYREEE come from the germline V gene (reference sequence). V lost 4 bases to trimming and J lost 4 bases, with 21 bases between them. These data belong to a study of somatic mutations in cytotoxic T cells in rheumatoid arthritis. Magnetic beads with positive selection isolated CD4+ and CD8+ fractions, whose purity was verified by flow cytometry. Clones were read by immunoSEQ multiplex PCR, and TCRdb kept only the in-frame ones, dropping some. This sample has about 11,000 clones, with roughly 79% found just once.

Sequencing input: CD8+ T cells sorted from blood. The receptor was isolated from a woman aged 60-75 years with rheumatoid arthritis. This chain links TRBV5-4 with TRBJ2-7; TRBD2 might be the D (6 bases). The CDR3 region has the DNA TGTGCCAGCAGCCAAGACGGAGGCGGGACCTTTTACGAGCAGTACTTC. Translation: CASSQDGGGTFYEQYF.